The 27 T cell receptor beta chains listed next were all sequenced from one sample in a study (dated by TCRdb to 2016 to 2017). The library was made by RT-PCR. TCRdb records Illumina MiSeq as the sequencer. TCRdb reprocessing: public reads trimmed at Q25 with fastp, clones called with MiXCR, in-frame beta chains kept. Merged by CDR3 protein, the rows form single entries marked with the most common genes and DNA. The sample table records 550,000 to 750,000 distinct CDR3 sequences; 13% to 15% of these occur just once. The ten biggest clones cover roughly 3.9% of the sample. Sequencing input: memory CD4+ T cells from blood. The receptor set was obtained from a female donor in good health, serving as a healthy control.

With respect to this clonotype: A read error is likely, as this CDR3 ends without the conserved phenylalanine or tryptophan. This sequence joins TRBV7-8 and TRBJ1-1; possible D gene TRBD1, 6 bases. The germline V and J ends were trimmed by 4 bases and 1 base, with 10 bases remaining between them. The CDR3 has 14 amino acids. Germline lookup yields CDR1 SGHVS and CDR2 FQNEAQ. In DNA form, the CDR3 reads TGTGCCAGCAGCTACCAGACAGGGAACACTGAAGCTTTCCTT. Its protein is CASSYQTGNTEAFL.

The V and J genes are TRBV24-1 and TRBJ2-5; TRBD2 might be the D (7 bases). The length of the CDR3 is 15 residues. Trimming shortened V by 4 bases and J by 1 base, and 12 bases separated the two germline ends. Germline values: CDR1 KGHDR, CDR2 SFDVKD. The CDR3, as DNA: TGTGCCACCAGTGACCCTAGGGGGGGCCAAGAGACCCAGTACTTC. Protein sequence: CATSDPRGGQETQYF.

This clonotype showed up just a few times. The chain recombines TRBV6-5 with TRBJ1-6; TRBD1 matches at 7 bases. Germline lookup yields CDR1 MNHEY and CDR2 SVGAGI. CDR3 length: 14 amino acids. V was pared by 6 bases and J by 7 bases, with 6 bases of the junction left unmatched. CDR3 residues: CASRKGQKNSPLHF. The CDR3 DNA is TGTGCCAGCAGGAAGGGACAGAAGAATTCACCCCTCCACTTT.

This chain links TRBV7-9 with TRBJ2-5; D is unresolved. The CDR3 has 15 residues. From germline, CDR1 is SEHNR and CDR2 FQNEAQ (reference sequence). The V end was cut by 2 bases, the J end by 5 bases, with 15 bases between. The DNA for the CDR3 is TGTGCCAGCAGCTTACGGCTAGAGCAGCACGAGACCCAGTACTTC. The encoded protein is CASSLRLEQHETQYF.

The sample holds a few counts of this clonotype. V is TRBV12-3 or TRBV12-4 and J is TRBJ1-1; TRBD1 matches 9 bases. Germline trimming cut 7 bases from V and 8 bases from J; bases unmatched to any gene: 17. The CDR3 runs to 16 residues. This chain's CDR3 is CASNPGSGTGIGEAFF. The CDR3 nucleotides read TGTGCCAGCAATCCCGGCTCCGGGACAGGGATAGGGGAAGCTTTCTTT.

This clonotype was detected ten times or more. The CDR3 nucleotides are TGCAGCGTTGATGACAATGAGCAGTTCTTC. It specifies CSVDDNEQFF. The V call is TRBV29-1, the J call TRBJ2-1; D is undetermined. The CDR3 length is 10 residues. V was shortened by 3 bases and J by 5 bases, with 2 bases between the two germline ends. CDR1 is SQVTM and CDR2 is ANQGSEA in the germline V gene.

At least ten counts were recorded for this clonotype. This chain uses TRBV12-3 or TRBV12-4 with TRBJ1-1; TRBD1 agrees at 8 bases. CDR3 length equals 15 residues. Unmatched junction bases numbered 10, after V lost 7 bases and J lost 3 bases. CDR3 bases: TGTGCCAGCACCCCGGGACAGGCATGGGACACTGAAGCTTTCTTT. Protein sequence: CASTPGQAWDTEAFF.

The chain couples TRBV7-9 to TRBJ1-2; maybe TRBD1 (5 bases). The CDR3 has 12 amino acids. The germline gives CDR1 SEHNR, CDR2 FQNEAQ (reference sequence). The V gene lost 5 bases and the J gene lost 6 bases, with 10 bases spanning the gap. CDR3 protein: CASSPGFDGYTF. The CDR3 DNA sequence: TGTGCCAGCAGCCCAGGGTTTGATGGCTACACCTTC.

The V and J genes are TRBV10-3 and TRBJ2-2; D perhaps matches TRBD2 (6 bases). Germline V gives CDR1 ENHRY, CDR2 SYGVKD. CDR3 size: 15 residues. V gave up 6 bases and J gave up 3 bases, with 14 bases separating them. CDR3 sequence reads: CAIRGGSAYTGELFF. In nucleotides, the CDR3 is TGTGCCATCAGGGGGGGTTCGGCTTACACCGGGGAGCTGTTTTTT.

This clonotype appeared many times. The chain couples TRBV5-1 to TRBJ2-7; D is unresolved. The germline CDR1 and CDR2 sequences are SGHRS and YFSETQ. Trimming shortened V by 4 bases and J by 7 bases, and 9 bases separated the two germline ends. The CDR3 is made up of 11 amino acids. The CDR3 spells CASSVGWEQYF. The DNA of the CDR3 is TGCGCCAGCAGCGTGGGTTGGGAGCAGTACTTC.

This clonotype was seen a handful of times. The V call is TRBV20-1, the J call TRBJ1-5; unclear D gene. V was shortened by 1 base and J by 0 bases, with 10 bases between the two germline ends. CDR3 length: 15 residues. Germline V lookup: CDR1 DFQATT, CDR2 SNEGSKA (reference sequence). CDR3 sequence reads: CSARAPPLSNQPQHF. For the CDR3, the DNA is TGCAGTGCTAGAGCCCCCCCGCTTAGCAATCAGCCCCAGCATTTT.

This clonotype occurred a few times. This rearrangement joins TRBV29-1 to TRBJ2-1, with D possibly being TRBD1 (6 bases). Germline loops: CDR1 SQVTM, CDR2 ANQGSEA. Trimming stripped 3 bases from V and 2 bases from J, with 11 bases between. The CDR3 loop spans 14 amino acids. The CDR3 nucleotides read TGCAGCGTTGATTTCAGGGGACCCTACAATGAGCAGTTCTTC. Translation: CSVDFRGPYNEQFF.

This clonotype was found a few times. This chain links TRBV6-5 with TRBJ1-3; no firm D call. CDR3 length equals 15 residues. V gave up 7 bases and J gave up 4 bases, with 17 bases separating them. Germline V gene sequence: CDR1 MNHEY, CDR2 SVGAGI. CDR3 sequence: CASTPDLTGGNTIYF. The CDR3 DNA reads TGTGCCAGCACCCCGGACCTTACGGGCGGAAACACCATATATTTT.

This rearrangement joins TRBV5-1 to TRBJ2-2, with D hard to call. The V end was cut by 4 bases, the J end by 0 bases, with 16 bases between. The germline V gene has CDR1 SGHRS and CDR2 YFSETQ. The length of the CDR3 is 17 residues. CDR3 region: CASSPRKLLSNTGELFF. The DNA of the CDR3 is TGCGCCAGCAGCCCCCGGAAACTCCTATCGAACACCGGGGAGCTGTTTTTT. The full variable domain, in which reference TRBV5-1 and TRBJ2-2 provide the parts outside the CDR3, is KAGVTQTPRYLIKTRGQQVTLSCSPISGHRSVSWYQQTPGQGLQFLFEYFSETQRNKGNFPGRFSGRQFSNSRSEMNVSTLELGDSALYLCASSPRKLLSNTGELFFGEGSRLTVL.

This clonotype was seen only a few times. V usage is TRBV7-2 and J usage is TRBJ2-4; D is perhaps TRBD1 or TRBD2 (5 bases each). Trimming left V 2 bases short and J 6 bases short, with 14 bases between. Germline-derived CDR1 and CDR2 are SGHTA and FQGNSA. The CDR3 is made up of 15 amino acids. In DNA form, the CDR3 reads TGTGCCAGCAGCTTAAAAGGGACCGGAGGAAACATTCAGTACTTC. It translates to CASSLKGTGGNIQYF.

A few counts support this clonotype. The chain links TRBV5-1 to TRBJ2-7, with TRBD1 identical over 7 bases. V lost 0 bases to trimming and J lost 5 bases; unmatched junction nucleotides: 5. This CDR3 has 14 residues. Germline V gene sequence: CDR1 SGHRS, CDR2 YFSETQ. CDR3 sequence reads: CASSLASTGDEQYF. In nucleotides, the CDR3 is TGCGCCAGCAGCTTGGCCTCAACAGGGGACGAGCAGTACTTC.

This clonotype occurred many times. The chain joins TRBV9 to TRBJ2-1; 8 positions match TRBD1. CDR1 SGDLS and CDR2 YYNGEE come from the germline V gene. The V and J ends lost 2 bases and 7 bases, in that order; junction bases with no gene match: 8. The CDR3 is 15 amino acids. CDR3 amino acids: CASSVRTGGWNEQFF. The CDR3 DNA sequence: TGTGCCAGCAGCGTTCGTACAGGGGGTTGGAATGAGCAGTTCTTC.

Only a few counts were recorded for this clonotype. The chain uses TRBV5-5 and TRBJ1-2; D not resolved. The CDR3 is 15 residues long. V was shortened by 2 bases and J by 7 bases, with 18 bases between the two germline ends. Germline V CDR1 and CDR2: SGHKS, YYEKEE (reference sequence). The CDR3 nucleotides are TGTGCCAGCAGCTTCAGTAGGGAAGGTATCTCTGGCTACACCTTC. Translated: CASSFSREGISGYTF. Combining the CDR3 with reference TRBV5-5 and TRBJ1-2 gives the whole variable domain DAGVTQSPTHLIKTRGQQVTLRCSPISGHKSVSWYQQVLGQGPQFIFQYYEKEERGRGNFPDRFSARQFPNYSSELNVNALLLGDSALYLCASSFSREGISGYTFGSGTRLTVV.

The chain is built from TRBV6-1 and TRBJ1-2; a possible D gene is TRBD1 (5 bases). The CDR3 consists of 13 residues. Trimming took off 6 bases at V and 8 bases at J, with 16 bases between the two ends. Germline lookup yields CDR1 MNHNS and CDR2 SASEGT. CDR3 nucleotide sequence: TGTGCCAGCAGACGGGACCTCTCGGGAGGCTACACCTTC. Translated: CASRRDLSGGYTF.

CDR3 DNA sequence: TGCGCCAGCAGCCAAGCTCATCTAGTGAGTTGGGATGAGCAGTTCTTC. It codes for CASSQAHLVSWDEQFF. V and J are TRBV4-1 and TRBJ2-1; no definite D call. Between the trimmed V and J ends, which lost 1 base and 8 bases, there was a span of 18 bases. Germline loops: CDR1 MGHRA, CDR2 YSYEKL. The CDR3 extends over 16 amino acids.

This clonotype was observed a few times. The rearrangement links TRBV28 to TRBJ1-1; tentative D call: TRBD1 (5 bases). This CDR3 is built from 15 residues. Per the germline V gene, CDR1 is MDHEN and CDR2 is SYDVKM. Trimming cost V 4 bases and J 4 bases, with 16 bases left between them. The CDR3 region is CASSSFGGGGTEAFF. The CDR3 DNA reads TGTGCCAGCAGTTCCTTCGGGGGAGGCGGCACTGAAGCTTTCTTT.

This clonotype occurred many times. This rearrangement joins TRBV15 to TRBJ1-1; D remains unclear. Germline CDR1 is LNHNV and CDR2 is YYDKDF (reference sequence). V gave up 1 base and J gave up 1 base, with 4 bases separating them. The CDR3 covers 13 residues. The CDR3 DNA reads TGTGCCACCAGCAGAGTAGGGAACACTGAAGCTTTCTTT. Its protein is CATSRVGNTEAFF.

J is TRBJ2-1 and V is TRBV29-1, with 8 bases fitting TRBD1. The CDR3 has 16 residues. Per germline, CDR1 SQVTM and CDR2 ANQGSEA. V shed 2 bases, J shed 3 bases, and the junction held 9 bases outside the gene matches. CDR3 DNA: TGCAGCGTTGAAAAACGGGACAGGAGAAGCTACAATGAGCAGTTCTTC. Amino acids: CSVEKRDRRSYNEQFF.

V usage is TRBV7-2 and J usage is TRBJ2-1; possible D gene TRBD2, 7 bases. Trimming took off 7 bases at V and 6 bases at J, with 22 bases between the two ends. The CDR3 length is 16 residues. Germline assignment: CDR1 SGHTA and CDR2 FQGNSA. The CDR3 region is CASNQLGGGASNEQFF. CDR3 nucleotides: TGTGCCAGCAACCAACTCGGAGGGGGGGCCTCCAATGAGCAGTTCTTC.

This clonotype appeared a few times. The chain couples TRBV20-1 to TRBJ1-6; D gene uncertain. Between the trimmed V and J ends, which lost 0 bases and 9 bases, there was a span of 15 bases. The CDR3 runs 15 residues. Germline V gene sequence: CDR1 DFQATT, CDR2 SNEGSKA (reference sequence). The CDR3 DNA is TGCAGTGCTAGAGATCGGAGGAACCCAAGTTCACCCCTCCACTTT. Protein sequence: CSARDRRNPSSPLHF.

This clonotype was observed a handful of times. V gene TRBV10-3 combines with J gene TRBJ1-4; D is unclear. The germline V gene has CDR1 ENHRY and CDR2 SYGVKD. The CDR3 contains 14 residues. V lost 4 bases to trimming and J lost 8 bases, with 14 bases between them. The CDR3 DNA reads TGTGCCATCAGTGTGGAGTACGGAGCCGAAAAACTGTTTTTT. This translates into CAISVEYGAEKLFF.

This sequence joins TRBV16 and TRBJ2-4, with D perhaps TRBD1 (6 bases). The CDR3 extends over 15 amino acids. The germline CDR1 and CDR2 sequences are KGHSY and FQNENV. Between the trimmed V and J ends, which lost 4 bases and 3 bases, there was a span of 13 bases. The CDR3 coding sequence is TGTGCCAGCAGCCGGGACACTGCAGTCAAAAACATTCAGTACTTC. This codes for CASSRDTAVKNIQYF.